The T cell receptor (beta chain) under discussion was sequenced for a study of a mutant IDH1 vaccine in newly diagnosed glioma. Turning to the study itself: Those enrolled had earlier been treated with radiotherapy, temozolomide, or both, mostly both.

Turning to this clone: What it binds is unknown.

Time point noted: baseline, week 1 (first vaccination visit). The treatment here: pre-vaccination baseline after standard-of-care therapy. New WHO grade 3 or 4 astrocytomas that were IDH1-mutant and ATRX-lost occurred in the donors. The germline V gene has CDR1 LGHNA and CDR2 YNFKEQ. This CDR3 comprises 17 residues. V was pared by 4 bases and J by 0 bases, with 10 bases of the junction left unmatched. Study-wide results and limits: No link was apparently found between pseudoprogression and changes in top peripheral T cell clonotypes. Vaccination elicited immune responses in around 92% of patients.

Clones were read by immunoSEQ multiplex PCR, and TCRdb kept only the in-frame ones, dropping some. This sample yields 85,000 to 100,000 clones, of which about four fifths are seen a single time; around 7.4% belongs to the top ten. This receptor was obtained from a woman aged 50 to 60 with glioma. The V call is TRBV4-2, the J call TRBJ1-2, with 8 nucleotides matching TRBD1. The input for sequencing was PBMCs, taken from a glioma patient treated with radiotherapy, temozolomide or both. The CDR3: CASSLRGQTFPNYGYTF. CDR3 nucleotides: TGTGCCAGCAGCCTCAGGGGGCAGACTTTCCCTAACTATGGCTACACCTTC.